This T cell receptor beta chain was profiled in a study of CD8+ T cells in alopecia areata. Study results and caveats: A great number of expanded lesional clones endured in scalp and blood during tofacitinib.

cDNA reverse transcribed from extracted RNA served as the sequencing template. Some clones are missing from TCRdb's copy, which holds only in-frame ones; the method was immunoSEQ multiplex PCR. Of hundreds of thousands of clones in the sample, 58% were seen once. Treatment meaning: oral pan-JAK inhibitor, 5-10 mg twice daily. Punch biopsies of lesional scalp, plus peripheral blood, were taken from alopecia areata patients. With regard to this clone: Its target is unknown.

Trimming took 3 bases from V and 3 from J, leaving 5 bases between them. Germline V gives CDR1 SNHLY, CDR2 FYNNEI. The CDR3 has 12 residues. This chain joins TRBV2 and TRBJ2-5; D is unresolved. The starting material was CD4+ T cells sorted from blood, obtained at week 24, from a patient treated with tofacitinib. This clonotype was obtained from a human donor with alopecia areata. In DNA form, the CDR3 reads TGTGCCAGCAGTGAGGCAGAAGAGACCCAGTACTTC. Translated: CASSEAEETQYF.